Below are 21 T cell receptor beta chains sequenced from a single sample in a study of blood T cell repertoires in COVID-19. The protocol was immunoSEQ multiplex PCR, while the TCRdb copy is restricted to in-frame clones and leaves out a portion. The top ten clones hold 4% to 5.5% of a sample with nearly 110,000 clones, over 60% of them seen once. Sample: peripheral blood. All receptors derive from a man between 65 and 85 years old with acute or convalescent COVID-19.

This clone was seen a handful of times. Other DNA sequences in this sample translate to the same CDR3. This chain joins TRBV2 and TRBJ2-1, with TRBD2 identical over 7 bases. Trimming removed 8 bases from V and 5 bases from J; junction bases left unmatched: 0. The length of the CDR3 is 11 residues. The germline V gene encodes CDR1 SNHLY and CDR2 FYNNEI. Written as DNA, the CDR3 is TGTGCCAGCGGGGGGGACAATGAGCAGTTCTTC. Translated, it gives CASGGDNEQFF.

For the CDR3, the DNA is TGTGCCAGCAGCTTGGGACAGGGGGCATATTACAATGAGCAGTTCTTC. Translated: CASSLGQGAYYNEQFF. V is TRBV7-6 and J is TRBJ2-1; the match to TRBD1 covers 12 bases. V dropped 3 bases and J dropped 4; count of bases not matched to a gene: 4. CDR1 is SGHVS, CDR2 FNYEAQ, per germline. CDR3 size: 16 residues.

V and J are TRBV29-1 and TRBJ2-4; 7 positions match TRBD2. The CDR3 has 13 residues. Losses at the gene ends were 6 bases for V and 6 bases for J; bases not matched to a gene: 8. The germline V gene has CDR1 SQVTM and CDR2 ANQGSEA. The CDR3 nucleotides read TGCAGCGTCCAAATATCGGGGGGAAACATTCAGTACTTC. Residues: CSVQISGGNIQYF.

The chain recombines TRBV2 with TRBJ1-3; D may be TRBD1 (6 bases). CDR1 and CDR2 from the germline V gene are SNHLY and FYNNEI. The CDR3 is made up of 17 amino acids. Trimming took 2 bases from V and 0 from J, leaving 14 bases between them. CDR3: CASSERTGPYSGNTIYF. CDR3 DNA: TGTGCCAGCAGTGAAAGAACAGGGCCCTACTCTGGAAACACCATATATTTT.

The sample holds a few counts of this clone. CDR3 region: CASSSLQGTSSYEQYF. The CDR3 nucleotides are TGTGCCAGCAGCTCACTTCAAGGGACTAGCTCCTACGAGCAGTACTTC. The chain combines TRBV5-6 with TRBJ2-7; 8 bases agree with TRBD2. The CDR3 has 16 residues. Germline V lookup: CDR1 SGHDT, CDR2 YYEEEE. Losses at the gene ends were 3 bases for V and 0 bases for J; bases not matched to a gene: 8.

The chain joins TRBV29-1 to TRBJ1-2, with 7 bases that match TRBD1. CDR1 SQVTM and CDR2 ANQGSEA come from the germline V gene. The CDR3 loop spans 13 amino acids. The V segment lost 7 bases and the J segment 8 bases; nucleotides outside the gene matches: 13. CDR3 sequence: CSAPAQGLEGYTF. In DNA, the CDR3 is TGCAGCGCACCTGCACAGGGGTTGGAGGGCTACACCTTC.

V and J are TRBV5-5 and TRBJ1-5; the D is unclear. The CDR3 spans 12 residues. V lost 0 bases, J lost 5 bases, and 3 bases lay in between. Germline V CDR1 and CDR2: SGHKS, YYEKEE (reference sequence). The CDR3, as DNA: TGTGCCAGCAGCTTGGGAGATCAGCCCCAGCATTTT. This encodes CASSLGDQPQHF.

Of note for this clone: The same CDR3 also results from other DNA sequences found in this sample. The chain carries TRBV7-2 and TRBJ1-6; TRBD1 aligns across 9 bases. This CDR3 has 16 amino acids. Germline CDR1 is SGHTA and CDR2 is FQGNSA. The trim removed 5 bases at V and 7 bases at J, leaving 9 bases unmatched. The CDR3 nucleotides are TGTGCCAGCAGCCTCGGAGAAGGGACAGGGAATTCACCCCTCCACTTT. It translates to CASSLGEGTGNSPLHF.

The gene calls are TRBV2 and TRBJ1-1, with D unclear. V lost 6 bases and J 4 bases, leaving 15 bases between the germline ends. This CDR3 comprises 14 residues. The germline V gene has CDR1 SNHLY and CDR2 FYNNEI. CDR3 loop: CASRAGGSVTEAFF. The DNA for the CDR3 is TGTGCCAGCAGAGCAGGAGGGTCGGTCACTGAAGCTTTCTTT. The complete variable domain, with remaining parts taken from reference TRBV2 and TRBJ1-1, reads EPEVTQTPSHQVTQMGQEVILRCVPISNHLYFYWYRQILGQKVEFLVSFYNNEISEKSEIFDDQFSVERPDGSNFTLKIRSTKLEDSAMYFCASRAGGSVTEAFFGQGTRLTVV.

The chain uses TRBV5-1 and TRBJ1-6; 9 positions match TRBD1. This CDR3 region has 18 residues. With V trimmed by 1 base and J by 8 bases, 13 bases remained unmatched. CDR1 is SGHRS, CDR2 YFSETQ, per germline. The CDR3 here is CASSLFSLGQGMDSPLHF. In nucleotides, the CDR3 is TGCGCCAGCAGCTTGTTTTCGTTGGGACAGGGTATGGATTCACCCCTCCACTTT.

The chain recombines TRBV5-4 with TRBJ1-1; 8 bases are a match to TRBD1. This CDR3 has 18 residues. V lost 0 bases, J lost 4 bases, and 14 bases stayed unmatched. Germline loops: CDR1 SGHNT, CDR2 YYREEE (reference sequence). The CDR3 region has the DNA TGTGCCAGCAGCTTGGGGTCTGGACAGGGCTTCCAAGGCACTGAAGCTTTCTTT. Amino acid sequence: CASSLGSGQGFQGTEAFF. Full variable domain (missing parts from reference TRBV5-4 and TRBJ1-1): ETGVTQSPTHLIKTRGQQVTLRCSSQSGHNTVSWYQQALGQGPQFIFQYYREEENGRGNFPPRFSGLQFPNYSSELNVNALELDDSALYLCASSLGSGQGFQGTEAFFGQGTRLTVV.

This clone was seen only a few times. The chain couples TRBV6-2 or TRBV6-3 to TRBJ2-1; TRBD2 agrees at 10 bases. CDR3 length: 16 amino acids. The ends lost 0 bases at V and 9 bases at J; junction bases unmatched: 8. Germline V gene sequence: CDR1 MNHEY, CDR2 SVGEGT. CDR3 DNA: TGTGCCAGCAGTTACTCGCCCAGCGGGGGGGCCGGTGAGCAGTTCTTC. Translation: CASSYSPSGGAGEQFF.

A single count supports this clone. The rearrangement links TRBV7-3 to TRBJ2-3; the match to TRBD2 covers 12 bases. V lost 6 bases and J lost 4; bases outside the gene matches: 5. Germline V CDR1 and CDR2: SGHTA, FQGTGA. The CDR3 runs to 15 residues. The CDR3 loop reads CASSRLAGDPDTQYF. The CDR3 coding sequence is TGTGCCAGCAGTCGACTAGCGGGAGACCCAGATACGCAGTATTTT.

This rearrangement joins TRBV5-6 to TRBJ1-5, with D hard to call. There are 12 residues in the CDR3. V was cut by 2 bases and J by 5 bases, with 5 bases left in between. The germline V gene has CDR1 SGHDT and CDR2 YYEEEE. The CDR3 reads CASSFGDQPQHF. The CDR3 region has the DNA TGTGCCAGCAGCTTCGGTGATCAGCCCCAGCATTTT. Using reference TRBV5-6 and TRBJ1-5 for the parts outside the CDR3, the full variable domain is DAGVTQSPTHLIKTRGQQVTLRCSPKSGHDTVSWYQQALGQGPQFIFQYYEEEERQRGNFPDRFSGHQFPNYSSELNVNALLLGDSALYLCASSFGDQPQHFGDGTRLSIL.

The rearrangement uses TRBV6-1 and TRBJ1-2, with a possible D match to TRBD1 (6 bases). The V gene lost 3 bases and the J gene lost 2 bases, with 10 bases spanning the gap. The CDR3 is 14 amino acids. Germline loops: CDR1 MNHNS, CDR2 SASEGT. The CDR3 spells CASSDRGVNYGYTF. The DNA for the CDR3 is TGTGCCAGCAGTGACAGGGGAGTCAACTATGGCTACACCTTC.

This clone was observed a handful of times. The chain joins TRBV7-3 to TRBJ1-1, with 9 bases fitting TRBD1. The germline CDR1 and CDR2 sequences are SGHTA and FQGTGA. V lost 4 bases and J lost 1; bases outside the gene matches: 7. The CDR3 loop spans 16 amino acids. The CDR3 DNA reads as TGTGCCAGCAGCTCAACAGGGGGCTTAGGGAACACTGAAGCTTTCTTT. Encoded protein: CASSSTGGLGNTEAFF.

V and J are TRBV6-1 and TRBJ1-5; D ambiguous. Germline-derived CDR1 and CDR2 are MNHNS and SASEGT. The CDR3 is made up of 13 amino acids. Trimming shortened V by 1 base and J by 5 bases, and 6 bases separated the two germline ends. The CDR3 DNA sequence: TGTGCCAGCAGTGAAGGGAGGGATCAGCCCCAGCATTTT. Amino acid sequence: CASSEGRDQPQHF.

The chain is built from TRBV3-1 (or the pseudogene TRBV3-2) and TRBJ1-2, with 9 bases identical to TRBD1. This CDR3 has 14 amino acids. Per the germline V gene, CDR1 is LGHDT and CDR2 is YNNKEL (reference sequence). V was pared by 4 bases and J by 7 bases, with 7 bases of the junction left unmatched. The CDR3 sequence: CASSRDRVSSGYTF. The DNA of the CDR3 is TGTGCCAGCAGCCGGGACAGGGTTTCCTCTGGCTACACCTTC.

The chain combines TRBV7-3 with TRBJ2-7, with 8 bases identical to TRBD1. The J segment lost 2 bases and the V segment lost 5 bases, leaving 8 bases of the junction unmatched. Germline loops: CDR1 SGHTA, CDR2 FQGTGA. This CDR3 comprises 15 residues. CDR3 sequence (DNA): TGTGCCAGCAGCCCCCAGGGGGCGCAGCCCTACGAGCAGTACTTC. This encodes CASSPQGAQPYEQYF. Using reference TRBV7-3 and TRBJ2-7 for the parts outside the CDR3, the full variable domain is GAGVSQTPSNKVTEKGKYVELRCDPISGHTALYWYRQSLGQGPEFLIYFQGTGAADDSGLPNDRFFAVRPEGSVSTLKIQRTERGDSAVYLCASSPQGAQPYEQYFGPGTRLTVT.

The chain recombines TRBV7-3 with TRBJ1-1; the D gene is possibly TRBD1 (5 bases). Trimming took 5 bases from V and 7 from J, leaving 23 bases between them. CDR1 is SGHTA, CDR2 FQGTGA, per germline. This CDR3 contains 16 residues. CDR3 nucleotides: TGTGCCAGCAGCCTACAACCCCCGCAGGGAAGTGTTGAAGCTTTCTTT. Residues: CASSLQPPQGSVEAFF.

The table lists this clone with a few counts. This chain joins TRBV7-2 and TRBJ1-2; possible D gene TRBD1, 5 bases. The CDR3 covers 14 residues. The V gene lost 1 base and the J gene lost 0 bases, with 6 bases spanning the gap. Germline V gene sequence: CDR1 SGHTA, CDR2 FQGNSA. The CDR3 reads CASSLDRSNYGYTF. CDR3 DNA sequence: TGTGCCAGCAGCTTAGACAGGTCTAACTATGGCTACACCTTC.